This T cell receptor (beta chain) was captured by sequencing in a study of blood T cell repertoires in COVID-19. Germline loops: CDR1 LGHNA, CDR2 YNFKEQ. The CDR3 is 17 residues long. Per the study methods: Reference gene primer amplification gave estimated nucleated cell counts. Clones were sequenced by immunoSEQ multiplex PCR, and TCRdb holds only the in-frame ones, with some missing. V, J and clone size are taken as reported in that table, and D and trimming were inferred from the DNA itself. The repertoire includes roughly 70,000 clones, about four fifths of them detected once, and 6.3% sits in the top ten. With respect to this clone: Germline and junction disagree at one end, which may indicate a read error.

The TCR sequence derives from a woman aged 55 to 70 with acute or convalescent COVID-19. The sequencing sample was made of peripheral blood. The chain has TRBV4-2 and TRBJ1-2; tentative D call: TRBD1 (5 bases). The CDR3 DNA follows: TGTGCCAGCAGCCAAGAGGGACTAATAAGTGGTATCTATAGCTACACCTTC. It codes for CASSQEGLISGIYSYTF.